Listed below are T cell receptor beta chains from one sample, sequenced in a study of cytomegalovirus exposure and HLA in healthy donors. Profiling relied on immunoSEQ multiplex PCR, and the TCRdb table lists in-frame clones only, not all of them. The sample shows around 180,000 clones, over 60% of them seen only once. The specimen was PBMCs. Receptors were obtained from a woman in her thirties or forties in good health and CMV-seronegative. Each CDR3 is given with its conserved first and last residue. The D gene is left open where the match is weak. Clone size appears in some rows only: once, few, many, or a class for an expanded clone.

DNA: TGTGCCAGCAAGTCCGGGACAGGGTCCTACAATGAGCAGTTCTTC
CDR3: CASKSGTGSYNEQFF
V: TRBV6-5
J: TRBJ2-1
size: -
D: TRBD1

DNA: TGTGCCAGTAGTATCGGACAGGGGGCGCTCGAGCAGTACTTC
CDR3: CASSIGQGALEQYF
V: TRBV19
J: TRBJ2-7
size: -
D: TRBD1

DNA: TGTGCCAGTAGTATAGTAGGGGGTTACGAGCAGTACTTC
CDR3: CASSIVGGYEQYF
V: TRBV19
J: TRBJ2-7
size: -
D: -

DNA: TGTGCCAGCAGGCCCGCGATCGTTGAGACCCAGTACTTC
CDR3: CASRPAIVETQYF
V: TRBV11-2
J: TRBJ2-5
size: -
D: -

DNA: TGTGCCAGCAGTGATTGGGCGAGATTTCGCTACACCTTC
CDR3: CASSDWARFRYTF
V: TRBV6-1
J: TRBJ1-2
size: few
D: -

DNA: TGTGCCAGCAGAGCAGGGCTGGTCGCTGAAGCTTTCTTT
CDR3: CASRAGLVAEAFF
V: TRBV2
J: TRBJ1-1
size: -
D: -

DNA: TGTGCCAGCAGTTTATCTCCTACAGGGGGGTATGGCTACACCTTC
CDR3: CASSLSPTGGYGYTF
V: TRBV27
J: TRBJ1-2
size: few
D: TRBD1

DNA: TGTGCCAGCCAGACTAGCGGGAACACCGGGGAGCTGTTTTTT
CDR3: CASQTSGNTGELFF
V: TRBV21-1
J: TRBJ2-2
size: -
D: -

DNA: TGTGCCAGCAGCCCCCAGACAGGGGGCGTTGATGGCTACACCTTC
CDR3: CASSPQTGGVDGYTF
V: TRBV9
J: TRBJ1-2
size: -
D: TRBD1

DNA: TGCGCCAGCAGCTTGTATGGGGGCGCTTCGGGAGATACGCAGTATTTT
CDR3: CASSLYGGASGDTQYF
V: TRBV5-1
J: TRBJ2-3
size: -
D: -

DNA: TGTGCCTGGAGTGTACAGGACAGGGGCTACGAGCAGTACTTC
CDR3: CAWSVQDRGYEQYF
V: TRBV30
J: TRBJ2-7
size: -
D: TRBD1

DNA: TGTGCCAGCAGCCAAGATTACAGCGGGACAGGGGGCCTGAATCAGCCCCAGCATTTT
CDR3: CASSQDYSGTGGLNQPQHF
V: TRBV4-2
J: TRBJ1-5
size: -
D: TRBD1

DNA: TGTGCCAGCAGCGAGACTGGGACTAGCGGGCTAAACAATGAGCAGTTCTTC
CDR3: CASSETGTSGLNNEQFF
V: TRBV9
J: TRBJ2-1
size: -
D: TRBD2

DNA: TGTGCCAGCAGCTTAGCACGTGGGACAGGGATAAGGAATCAGCCCCAGCATTTT
CDR3: CASSLARGTGIRNQPQHF
V: TRBV7-8
J: TRBJ1-5
size: -
D: TRBD1

DNA: TGTGCCAGCAGCTTAACAGGGGGGGACATTCAGTACTTC
CDR3: CASSLTGGDIQYF
V: TRBV5-4
J: TRBJ2-4
size: few
D: -

DNA: TGTGCCAGCAGCCGCACGGGACAGAACACCGGGGAGCTGTTTTTT
CDR3: CASSRTGQNTGELFF
V: TRBV7-3
J: TRBJ2-2
size: -
D: -

DNA: TGTGCCTGGAGTGTAGGACAGGGTCAGGACAATGAGCAGTTCTTC
CDR3: CAWSVGQGQDNEQFF
V: TRBV30
J: TRBJ2-1
size: -
D: TRBD1

DNA: TGTGCCAGCAGCGTAGAACTAGCGACGGAGACCCAGTACTTC
CDR3: CASSVELATETQYF
V: TRBV9
J: TRBJ2-5
size: -
D: TRBD2

DNA: TGTGCCAGCAGCGTAGCGGGACTAGCGGTCAATGAGCAGTTCTTC
CDR3: CASSVAGLAVNEQFF
V: TRBV9
J: TRBJ2-1
size: -
D: TRBD2

DNA: TGTGCCATCAGTGCACAGGAGAACACTGAAGCTTTCTTT
CDR3: CAISAQENTEAFF
V: TRBV10-3
J: TRBJ1-1
size: -
D: -

DNA: TGTGCCACCAGCCCAAGGGCCGGACTAGCAGACATTCAGTACTTC
CDR3: CATSPRAGLADIQYF
V: TRBV15
J: TRBJ2-4
size: -
D: TRBD2

DNA: TGTGCCAGCTCAGTCCGAGGGGGACCCACTGAAGCTTTCTTT
CDR3: CASSVRGGPTEAFF
V: TRBV18
J: TRBJ1-1
size: -
D: -

DNA: TGTGCCAGTAGTATTAACAGGGGGCCCACTGAAGCTTTCTTT
CDR3: CASSINRGPTEAFF
V: TRBV19
J: TRBJ1-1
size: -
D: TRBD1

DNA: TGTGCCAGCAGCTTACCTCCACAGGGTCGAGGGGACAATGAGCAGTTCTTC
CDR3: CASSLPPQGRGDNEQFF
V: TRBV7-6
J: TRBJ2-1
size: -
D: -

DNA: TGTGCCTGGAGTCGGGGAGGGGCGCGCAGGGGAAACACCATATATTTT
CDR3: CAWSRGGARRGNTIYF
V: TRBV30
J: TRBJ1-3
size: -
D: -

DNA: TGTGCCAGCAGCCGCGGCAGGGTTCGCACAGATACGCAGTATTTT
CDR3: CASSRGRVRTDTQYF
V: TRBV14
J: TRBJ2-3
size: -
D: -

DNA: TGTGCCAGCAGCCTTGACCCGCGGGAGCGAGATACGCAGTATTTT
CDR3: CASSLDPRERDTQYF
V: TRBV5-4
J: TRBJ2-3
size: -
D: TRBD2

DNA: TGTGCCAGCAGCCGGGGGACAGGCGGAGAGACCCAGTACTTC
CDR3: CASSRGTGGETQYF
V: TRBV11-2
J: TRBJ2-5
size: -
D: TRBD1

DNA: TGTGCCAGCAGCTTAATTGCAGGGGGCACTGAAGCTTTCTTT
CDR3: CASSLIAGGTEAFF
V: TRBV7-9
J: TRBJ1-1
size: -
D: TRBD1

DNA: TGCAGTGCTAGATTTTCGTATGGCTACACCTTC
CDR3: CSARFSYGYTF
V: TRBV20-1
J: TRBJ1-2
size: -
D: -

DNA: TGTGCCAGCAGCTTTAGCGGGAGGGCCCCCAGCACAGATACGCAGTATTTT
CDR3: CASSFSGRAPSTDTQYF
V: TRBV7-9
J: TRBJ2-3
size: once
D: TRBD2

DNA: TGTGCCAGCAGTGGCGGGCACAATTCACCCCTCCACTTT
CDR3: CASSGGHNSPLHF
V: TRBV25-1
J: TRBJ1-6
size: -
D: -

DNA: TGCGCCAGCAGCCAAGATCTTGCAGATACGCAGTATTTT
CDR3: CASSQDLADTQYF
V: TRBV4-3
J: TRBJ2-3
size: -
D: -

DNA: TGTGCCAGCAGTTACGACGGGACAGGGGGAAACTATGGCTACACCTTC
CDR3: CASSYDGTGGNYGYTF
V: TRBV6-6
J: TRBJ1-2
size: -
D: TRBD1

DNA: TGTGCCAGTAGTATAGCAAGGGACAACTCCTACGAGCAGTACTTC
CDR3: CASSIARDNSYEQYF
V: TRBV19
J: TRBJ2-7
size: -
D: -

DNA: TGCAGCGTTGCAGGGGCGTACAATGAGCAGTTCTTC
CDR3: CSVAGAYNEQFF
V: TRBV29-1
J: TRBJ2-1
size: few
D: -

DNA: TGTTCCAGCAGCCCCGAAGGGGAAACGCAGTATTTT
CDR3: CSSSPEGETQYF
V: TRBV7-9
J: TRBJ2-3
size: -
D: -

DNA: TGCGCCAGCAGCCGGGTGGTTACGGGGGAGGGCCAGGAGACCCAGTACTTC
CDR3: CASSRVVTGEGQETQYF
V: TRBV4-3
J: TRBJ2-5
size: -
D: TRBD2

DNA: TGTGCCAGCAGTTCAGGGAGCGGGCTCTCCTACGAGCAGTACTTC
CDR3: CASSSGSGLSYEQYF
V: TRBV7-2
J: TRBJ2-7
size: -
D: -

DNA: TGTGCCAGCAGCGGCTTACAAGACAATGAGCAGTTCTTC
CDR3: CASSGLQDNEQFF
V: TRBV9
J: TRBJ2-1
size: -
D: -

DNA: TGTGCTAGCAGCGGGACAGCGAACACCGGGGAGCTGTTTTTT
CDR3: CASSGTANTGELFF
V: TRBV7-7
J: TRBJ2-2
size: -
D: -

DNA: TGTGCCAGCAGCTTAGGTGTAAACGGGGAGCTGTTTTTT
CDR3: CASSLGVNGELFF
V: TRBV7-2
J: TRBJ2-2
size: once
D: -

DNA: TGTGCCAGCAGCTTCGGCGGGAGGATCACAGATACGCAGTATTTT
CDR3: CASSFGGRITDTQYF
V: TRBV5-4
J: TRBJ2-3
size: -
D: TRBD2

DNA: TGCAGCGTTGGCCAGGGACTTAATGAAAAACTGTTTTTT
CDR3: CSVGQGLNEKLFF
V: TRBV29-1
J: TRBJ1-4
size: -
D: -

DNA: TGTGCCAGCATTCTACGAGCGAGGTATAATTCACCCCTCCACTTT
CDR3: CASILRARYNSPLHF
V: TRBV2
J: TRBJ1-6
size: -
D: -

DNA: TGCGCCAGCAGCCTACAGGGGGCGTCCGATACGCAGTATTTT
CDR3: CASSLQGASDTQYF
V: TRBV5-1
J: TRBJ2-3
size: -
D: TRBD1